This TCR beta chain was sequenced for a study of a mutant IDH1 vaccine in newly diagnosed glioma. Overall study: The study started vaccination 4-6 weeks after radiotherapy alone, or with temozolomide cycles. Earlier treatment was radiotherapy, temozolomide, or both, with most getting both. Study-wide findings and caveats: Researchers report vaccine-induced immune responses in approximately 95% of patients.

The table lists this clone with a few counts. What it binds is unknown. Data came from immunoSEQ multiplex PCR; TCRdb stores just in-frame clones and leaves some out. The sample has around 84,000 clones, 80% to 90% seen once; the top ten hold roughly 5.6%. The CDR3 length is 15 residues. In germline, CDR1 is SGHVS, CDR2 FNYEAQ. V was trimmed by 1 base and J by 2 bases, leaving 8 bases between them. The time point denotes: week 47, end of study. Vaccination comprised doses that each held 300 ug of mutant IDH1 20-mer peptide, plus topical imiquimod. V gene TRBV7-6 combines with J gene TRBJ2-2; D gene unclear. This TCR was recovered from a man aged 40-50 years with glioma. This material consisted of PBMCs, taken from a glioma patient whose treatment included an IDH1 peptide vaccine. CDR3 in DNA: TGTGCCAGCAGCTTAGTTGGCGGTAACACCGGGGAGCTGTTTTTT. Protein sequence: CASSLVGGNTGELFF.